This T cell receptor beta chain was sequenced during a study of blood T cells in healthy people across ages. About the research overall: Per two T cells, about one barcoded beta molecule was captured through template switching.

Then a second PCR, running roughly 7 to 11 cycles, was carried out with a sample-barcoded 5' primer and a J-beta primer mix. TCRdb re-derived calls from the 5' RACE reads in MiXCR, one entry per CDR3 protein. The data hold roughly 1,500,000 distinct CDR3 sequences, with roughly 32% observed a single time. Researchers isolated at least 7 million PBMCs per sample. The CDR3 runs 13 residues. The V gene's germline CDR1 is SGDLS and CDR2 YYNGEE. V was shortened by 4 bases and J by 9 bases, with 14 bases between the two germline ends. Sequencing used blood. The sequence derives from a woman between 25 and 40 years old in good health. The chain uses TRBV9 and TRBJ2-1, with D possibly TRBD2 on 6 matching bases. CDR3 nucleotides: TGTGCCAGCAGCCCACTAGCATCTGGTGAGCAGTTCTTC. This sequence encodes CASSPLASGEQFF.